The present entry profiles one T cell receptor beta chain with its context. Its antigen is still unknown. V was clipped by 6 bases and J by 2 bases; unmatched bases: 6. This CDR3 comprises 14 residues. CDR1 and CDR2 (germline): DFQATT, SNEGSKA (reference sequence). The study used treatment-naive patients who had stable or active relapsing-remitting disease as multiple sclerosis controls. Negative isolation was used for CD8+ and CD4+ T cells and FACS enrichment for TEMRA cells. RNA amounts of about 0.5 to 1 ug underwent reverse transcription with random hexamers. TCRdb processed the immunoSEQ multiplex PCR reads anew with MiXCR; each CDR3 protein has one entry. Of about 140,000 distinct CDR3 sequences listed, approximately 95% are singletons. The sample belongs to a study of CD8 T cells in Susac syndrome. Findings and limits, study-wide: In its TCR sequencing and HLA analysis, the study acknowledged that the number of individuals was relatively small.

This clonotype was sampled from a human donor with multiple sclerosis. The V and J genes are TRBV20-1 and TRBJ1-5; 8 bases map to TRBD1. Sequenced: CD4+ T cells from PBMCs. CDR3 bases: TGCAGTGCAAACAGGGGGTCCGGCAATCAGCCCCAGCATTTT. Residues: CSANRGSGNQPQHF.